This T cell receptor (beta chain) is drawn from a study of CD8+ T cells in alopecia areata. Reverse transcription of extracted RNA yielded cDNA, which provided the sequencing template. TCRdb keeps only in-frame clones here, not all; method: immunoSEQ multiplex PCR. The sample shows around 140,000 clones, 86% of them seen only once. As to treatment: oral pan-JAK inhibitor, 5-10 mg twice daily. Peripheral blood samples and lesional scalp punch biopsies were obtained from alopecia areata patients. Comment on this clone: Its antigen is as yet unknown.

Study-level results: Compared with normal scalp, lesional scalp had higher clonality and more expanded CD8+ clones.

Germline V gene data show CDR1 as SGHTA and CDR2 as FQGNSA. After removal of 5 bases from V and 4 bases from J, the junction contained 6 bases not matched to a gene. This CDR3 is 14 amino acids long. The sequencing used CD8+ T cells sorted from blood, collected at week 4, from a patient treated with tofacitinib. The source is a human donor with alopecia areata. The chain recombines TRBV7-2 with TRBJ2-7; 9 bases map to TRBD1. DNA for the CDR3: TGTGCCAGCAGCCTGGACAGGGGAGGATACGAGCAGTACTTC. Amino acid sequence: CASSLDRGGYEQYF.